The source of this T cell receptor beta chain is a study of early T cells in non-severe SARS-CoV-2 infection. Overall study findings and caveats: Database matching using VDJdb favored anti-spike CD8 responses, with private and CD4 specificities left missing.

Regarding this clonotype: The antigen remains undetermined.

The protocol attached unique molecular identifiers to individual cDNA molecules. TCRdb reanalysed the 5' RACE reads using MiXCR and keeps one entry per CDR3 protein. The sample shows roughly 56,000 distinct CDR3 sequences, more than 12% of them seen only once. Between the trimmed V and J ends, which lost 5 bases and 6 bases, there was a span of 11 bases. CDR3 length: 13 amino acids. Germline CDR1 SGHAT, CDR2 FQNNGV. This chain connects TRBV11-2 to TRBJ1-5; TRBD1 is a possible D gene (6 bases). The specimen was whole blood, collected at baseline. The origin of this receptor is an adult who was a healthcare worker with PCR-confirmed SARS-CoV-2 infection or an uninfected control (not recorded which). CDR3 coding DNA: TGTGCCAGCAGCCAACAGGGTTCTCAGCCCCAGCATTTT. This sequence encodes CASSQQGSQPQHF.